This T cell receptor beta chain was identified during a study of tumor-infiltrating lymphocytes in primary liver carcinoma. Taking roughly 20-34 mg of unsorted bulk tissue, the authors co-extracted RNA and DNA. Primary liver carcinoma in the patients was surgically resected. Chronic HBV infection affected patients, none of whom had received treatment. This clonotype has a count of ten or more. Its antigen is as yet unknown. Germline V gives CDR1 MNHEY, CDR2 SVGEGT. The CDR3 contains 15 residues. The J segment lost 5 bases and the V segment lost 8 bases, leaving 7 bases of the junction unmatched. Study-wide findings and caveats: Relative to blood, tumors carried a significantly larger fraction of the repertoire in their top 250 clones (p = 0.039). Among the pair types, tumor region pairs showed more overlap than tumor-adjacent and tumor-blood pairs.

Starting from 500 ng of total RNA, TCR beta cDNA was produced with a primer in the constant region. Slightly modified ARM-PCR, run as three nested multiplex PCR rounds, produced the TCR beta libraries. PCR rounds one and two used TRBV1-TRBV30 forward primers with a C-beta reverse primer for 10 cycles each. TCRdb itself ran the multiplex PCR reads through MiXCR, one entry per CDR3 protein. The repertoire holds tens of thousands of distinct CDR3 sequences, with roughly 69% as singletons. The chain is built from TRBV6-2 or TRBV6-3 and TRBJ2-1; 12 bases are shared with TRBD2. Sample: tumor-adjacent normal liver tissue. This receptor was taken from a man aged 35-49 years with primary liver carcinoma and hepatitis B virus infection. CDR3 amino acids: CASFSWTSGNNEQFF. In DNA, the CDR3 is TGTGCCAGCTTCTCCTGGACTAGCGGGAACAATGAGCAGTTCTTC.